The entry that follows covers one TCR beta chain sequence. Its target is not known. Some clones are missing from TCRdb's copy, which holds only in-frame ones; the method was immunoSEQ multiplex PCR. The table has some 32,000 clones, 92% seen once; the top ten hold over 0.7%. These data are taken from a study of monozygotic twins with cystic fibrosis. Overall study context: Approximately 3.2 micrograms of fragmented DNA underwent approximately 15 PCR cycles for library preparation.

Germline CDR1 and CDR2: LNHNV and YYDKDF (reference sequence). The length of the CDR3 is 14 residues. Trimming pared 4 bases from V and 4 bases from J, leaving 13 bases between. Study-wide findings and caveats: The repertoire was suggested to be naive-dominated, clonality median about 0.0095. J usage was most co-twin-similar in 8 of 16 pairs, V in 13.

This TCR was recovered from a girl aged 2-10 years with cystic fibrosis. What was sequenced was blood. The chain employs TRBV15 and TRBJ1-2; D is unresolved. CDR3 bases: TGTGCCACCAGCATGACCCTCGAGGGCTATGGCTACACCTTC. Translated: CATSMTLEGYGYTF.